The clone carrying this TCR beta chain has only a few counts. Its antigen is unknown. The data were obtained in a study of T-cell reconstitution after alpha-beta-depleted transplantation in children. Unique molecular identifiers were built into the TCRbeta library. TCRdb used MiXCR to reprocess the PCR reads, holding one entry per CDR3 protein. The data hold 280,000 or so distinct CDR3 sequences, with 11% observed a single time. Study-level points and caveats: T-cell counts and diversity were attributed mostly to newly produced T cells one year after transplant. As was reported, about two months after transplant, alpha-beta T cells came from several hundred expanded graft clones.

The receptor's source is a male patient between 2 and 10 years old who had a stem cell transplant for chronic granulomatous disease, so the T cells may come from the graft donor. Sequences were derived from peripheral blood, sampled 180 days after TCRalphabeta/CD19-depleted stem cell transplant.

CDR3 sequence: CSALTGSEQYF. CDR3 sequence (DNA): TGCAGTGCTCTGACAGGGAGTGAGCAGTACTTC. The V gene is TRBV20-1, the J gene TRBJ2-7; TRBD1 aligns across 7 bases. With V trimmed by 5 bases and J by 7 bases, 5 bases remained unmatched. The CDR3 has 11 residues. Germline CDR1 is DFQATT and CDR2 is SNEGSKA (reference sequence).